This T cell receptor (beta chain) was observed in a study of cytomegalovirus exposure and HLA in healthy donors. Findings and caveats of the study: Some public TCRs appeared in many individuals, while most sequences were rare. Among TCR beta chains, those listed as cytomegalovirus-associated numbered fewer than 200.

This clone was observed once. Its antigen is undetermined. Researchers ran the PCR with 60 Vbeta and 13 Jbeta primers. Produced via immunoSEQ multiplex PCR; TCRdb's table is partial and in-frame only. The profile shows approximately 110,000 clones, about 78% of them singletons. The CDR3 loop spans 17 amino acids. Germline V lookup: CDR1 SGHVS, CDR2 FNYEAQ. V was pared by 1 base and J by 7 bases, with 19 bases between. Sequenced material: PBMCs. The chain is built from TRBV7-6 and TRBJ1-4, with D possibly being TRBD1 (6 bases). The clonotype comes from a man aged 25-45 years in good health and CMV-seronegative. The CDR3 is CASSLGGRRGRGEKLFF. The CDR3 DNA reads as TGTGCCAGCAGCTTAGGGGGGCGGAGAGGGCGCGGTGAAAAACTGTTTTTT.